Sequencing of this TCR beta chain was carried out in a study of naive and memory T cell subsets. Overall study results and limits: Naive repertoires, especially CD8, held a few larger clonotypes, possibly memory cells re-expressing CD45RA.

Remarks on this clonotype: Antigen unknown.

Germline values: CDR1 DFQATT, CDR2 SNEGSKA (reference sequence). The CDR3 sequence is 15 residues long. J lost 2 bases, V lost 6 bases, and 11 bases had no gene match. The beta constant-region primer was an equimolar mix of two oligonucleotides covering TRBC1 and TRBC2. Nested alpha and beta constant-region primers with the SP2 primer drove four PCR rounds on ligated cDNA. TCRdb ran MiXCR on the UMI-ligation and nested PCR reads and lists one entry per CDR3 protein. This repertoire shows 120,000 to 150,000 distinct CDR3 sequences, approximately 20% found once; its top ten account for about 0.63%. Sequenced material: naive CD8+ T cells from blood. The sequence derives from a human donor in good health. V gene TRBV20-1 combines with J gene TRBJ2-3; TRBD2 matches 7 bases. CDR3 sequence: CSARGRELNTDTQYF. The CDR3 region has the DNA TGCAGTGCGCGTGGGAGGGAGTTGAACACAGATACGCAGTATTTT.